The next 22 T cell receptor beta chains were all read from a single sample in a study of shared clonotypes between healthy human individuals. Data came from immunoSEQ multiplex PCR; TCRdb stores just in-frame clones and leaves some out. Among millions of clones listed, 90% to 95% were seen once. The sequenced sample consisted of naive CD4+ T cells from PBMCs. Specified subset: CD45RA+ positively selected. The receptors were gathered from a man aged 18 to 29 in good health. Some clones in this sample may be carry-over from other donors' samples.

The V call is TRBV28, the J call TRBJ2-1, with a tentative D call TRBD2 (6 bases). V shed 1 base and J shed 7 bases, with 8 bases lying between them. The CDR3 is 13 residues long. Looked up from germline, CDR1 is MDHEN and CDR2 is SYDVKM. The CDR3 protein is CASSLYGGNEQFF. The CDR3 bases are TGTGCCAGCAGTTTATACGGGGGTAATGAGCAGTTCTTC.

The V gene is TRBV2, the J gene TRBJ1-2, with a weak D call TRBD1 (5 bases). Germline lookup yields CDR1 SNHLY and CDR2 FYNNEI. Trimming took 6 bases from V and 1 from J, leaving 21 bases between them. CDR3 size: 17 residues. The CDR3 is CASRDLLGRNLNYGYTF. Here the CDR3 DNA reads TGTGCCAGCAGGGACCTCTTGGGACGGAACCTTAACTATGGCTACACCTTC. Drawing the rest from reference TRBV2 and TRBJ1-2, the complete variable domain is EPEVTQTPSHQVTQMGQEVILRCVPISNHLYFYWYRQILGQKVEFLVSFYNNEISEKSEIFDDQFSVERPDGSNFTLKIRSTKLEDSAMYFCASRDLLGRNLNYGYTFGSGTRLTVV.

This chain uses TRBV5-1 with TRBJ2-7, with TRBD1 identical over 9 bases. The germline gives CDR1 SGHRS, CDR2 YFSETQ. The CDR3 loop spans 17 amino acids. With 4 bases clipped from V and 0 bases from J, the junction kept 11 bases outside the gene matches. The CDR3 coding sequence is TGCGCCAGCAGCCTGGGACAGGGTGGGTCTCTCTCCTACGAGCAGTACTTC. Amino acid sequence: CASSLGQGGSLSYEQYF. The whole variable domain, filled in from reference TRBV5-1 and TRBJ2-7, reads KAGVTQTPRYLIKTRGQQVTLSCSPISGHRSVSWYQQTPGQGLQFLFEYFSETQRNKGNFPGRFSGRQFSNSRSEMNVSTLELGDSALYLCASSLGQGGSLSYEQYFGPGTRLTVT.

This clone has just one count. This chain uses TRBV5-1 with TRBJ1-1; 9 bases line up with TRBD1. The V segment lost 5 bases and the J segment 0 bases; nucleotides outside the gene matches: 8. This CDR3 region has 16 residues. Germline lookup yields CDR1 SGHRS and CDR2 YFSETQ. The CDR3 here is CASRPGTGPMNTEAFF. The CDR3, as DNA: TGCGCCAGCAGACCCGGGACAGGGCCAATGAACACTGAAGCTTTCTTT.

Comments on this clone: Other DNA sequences in the same sample also yield this CDR3. This chain uses TRBV18 with TRBJ2-4; perhaps D is TRBD1 or TRBD2 (7 bases each). Germline assignment: CDR1 KGHSH and CDR2 LQKENI. The CDR3 spans 15 residues. Trimming removed 3 bases at V and 1 base at J, with 10 bases between. The CDR3 is CASSPQGGAKNIQYF. The CDR3 DNA follows: TGTGCCAGCTCACCCCAGGGGGGGGCCAAAAACATTCAGTACTTC.

This clone appeared once. This sequence joins TRBV10-2 and TRBJ2-5; 7 nucleotides line up with TRBD1. The CDR3 has 13 residues. The V gene end was trimmed by 8 bases and the J gene end by 2 bases; junction bases not matched to a gene: 5. CDR1 and CDR2 (germline): WSHSY, SAAADI. CDR3 loop: CASQGRGQETQYF. CDR3 DNA sequence: TGCGCCAGCCAGGGCAGGGGGCAAGAGACCCAGTACTTC.

The chain combines TRBV28 with TRBJ1-5; D unclear. This CDR3 comprises 15 residues. Trimming removed 2 bases at V and 5 bases at J, with 13 bases between. Germline-derived CDR1 and CDR2 are MDHEN and SYDVKM. This CDR3 reads CASSLIGGGHQPQHF. CDR3 nucleotides: TGTGCCAGCAGTTTAATTGGCGGTGGACATCAGCCCCAGCATTTT. The full variable domain, with the rest looked up from reference TRBV28 and TRBJ1-5, is DVKVTQSSRYLVKRTGEKVFLECVQDMDHENMFWYRQDPGLGLRLIYFSYDVKMKEKGDIPEGYSVSREKKERFSLILESASTNQTSMYLCASSLIGGGHQPQHFGDGTRLSIL.

This chain links TRBV5-1 with TRBJ2-1; D is perhaps TRBD2 (6 bases). CDR1 is SGHRS and CDR2 is YFSETQ in the germline V gene. The V end was cut by 1 base, the J end by 2 bases, with 13 bases between. CDR3 length equals 16 residues. The CDR3 sequence is CASSLLAATAYNEQFF. The DNA for the CDR3 is TGCGCCAGCAGCTTGTTAGCGGCCACCGCCTACAATGAGCAGTTCTTC.

V and J are TRBV28 and TRBJ2-5; TRBD2 matches 9 bases. J lost 1 base, V lost 6 bases, and 12 bases had no gene match. Germline loops: CDR1 MDHEN, CDR2 SYDVKM. The CDR3 totals 17 residues. The CDR3 spells CASSTRGEREVQETQYF. The CDR3 nucleotides read TGTGCCAGCAGCACCAGGGGGGAGCGGGAGGTCCAAGAGACCCAGTACTTC.

This clone has a handful of counts. The genes are TRBV29-1 and TRBJ1-1; TRBD1 agrees at 8 bases. Germline CDR1 and CDR2: SQVTM and ANQGSEA. J was trimmed by 4 bases and V by 2 bases; bases with no gene match: 3. CDR3 length equals 13 residues. As DNA, the CDR3 is TGCAGCGTTGAACAGGGGGCTTTCACTGAAGCTTTCTTT. Protein product: CSVEQGAFTEAFF.

The chain combines TRBV30 with TRBJ1-1, with D perhaps TRBD1 (5 bases). CDR1 and CDR2 (germline): GTSNPN, SVGIG (reference sequence). CDR3 length equals 12 residues. The V end was cut by 0 bases, the J end by 8 bases, with 10 bases between. The CDR3: CAWSVLRGEAFF. The DNA for the CDR3 is TGTGCCTGGAGTGTATTGAGGGGAGAAGCTTTCTTT.

The chain uses TRBV18 and TRBJ2-5, with TRBD1 as a possible D gene (6 bases). This CDR3 region has 15 residues. Germline CDR1 reads KGHSH; CDR2 reads LQKENI. V shed 4 bases and J shed 0 bases, with 12 bases lying between them. The CDR3 loop is CASSRSGAYQETQYF. CDR3 DNA: TGTGCCAGCTCACGGTCAGGGGCGTACCAAGAGACCCAGTACTTC.

The chain recombines TRBV11-3 with TRBJ2-5; D is possibly TRBD1 or TRBD2 (5 bases each). CDR1 is SGHNT and CDR2 is YENEEA in the germline V gene. Trimming shortened V by 3 bases and J by 1 base, and 9 bases separated the two germline ends. This CDR3 comprises 14 residues. The CDR3 DNA is TGTGCCAGCAGCTTGGGACGGACCCAAGAGACCCAGTACTTC. This translates into CASSLGRTQETQYF. The full variable domain, in which reference TRBV11-3 and TRBJ2-5 provide the parts outside the CDR3, is EAGVVQSPRYKIIEKKQPVAFWCNPISGHNTLYWYLQNLGQGPELLIRYENEEAVDDSQLPKDRFSAERLKGVDSTLKIQPAELGDSAVYLCASSLGRTQETQYFGPGTRLLVL.

This CDR3 is CASSQDRVWAFF. CDR3 DNA sequence: TGTGCCAGCAGCCAAGACAGAGTGTGGGCTTTCTTT. This chain joins TRBV4-2 and TRBJ1-1; D call uncertain. Between the trimmed V and J ends, which lost 0 bases and 11 bases, there was a span of 10 bases. The CDR3 has 12 residues. The germline V gene encodes CDR1 LGHNA and CDR2 YNFKEQ.

The V gene is TRBV5-6, the J gene TRBJ2-3; tentatively, D is TRBD2 (5 bases). V lost 4 bases to trimming and J lost 0 bases, with 12 bases between them. CDR1 and CDR2 (germline): SGHDT, YYEEEE. The CDR3 has 15 residues. This CDR3 is CASSPGWGSTDTQYF. The CDR3 nucleotides read TGTGCCAGCAGCCCGGGGTGGGGAAGCACAGATACGCAGTATTTT.

V is TRBV15 and J is TRBJ1-2; D might be TRBD1 (5 bases). Germline CDR1 is LNHNV and CDR2 is YYDKDF (reference sequence). The CDR3 contains 18 residues. The V and J ends lost 5 bases and 0 bases respectively, with 22 bases between them. CDR3 nucleotide sequence: TGTGCCACCAGCGGAGTACCGGGACGGAGGGTTCCTAACTATGGCTACACCTTC. The encoded protein is CATSGVPGRRVPNYGYTF.

The CDR3 nucleotides read TGCGCCAGCAGTGAAGCCGGGGGACTGGGGGAGCAGTACTTC. Amino acids: CASSEAGGLGEQYF. The V gene is TRBV10-1, the J gene TRBJ2-7; TRBD2 is a possible D gene (6 bases). The length of the CDR3 is 14 residues. Germline V lookup: CDR1 WNHNN, CDR2 SYGVQD (reference sequence). With 3 bases removed from V and 7 bases from J, the gap between germline ends came to 16 bases.

The rearrangement links TRBV4-3 to TRBJ2-3; D is undetermined. Trimming cost V 0 bases and J 4 bases, with 17 bases left between them. Looked up from germline, CDR1 is LGHNA and CDR2 is YSLEER. The length of the CDR3 is 17 residues. The CDR3 loop reads CASSQERNPEAADTQYF. The CDR3 DNA follows: TGCGCCAGCAGCCAAGAAAGGAATCCAGAGGCGGCAGATACGCAGTATTTT.

The chain is built from TRBV5-1 and TRBJ2-7; D perhaps matches TRBD2 (6 bases). V lost 9 bases and J 2 bases, leaving 15 bases between the germline ends. CDR1 and CDR2 from the germline V gene are SGHRS and YFSETQ. This CDR3 has 13 residues. CDR3 region: CATPRPGAYEQYF. CDR3 coding DNA: TGCGCCACCCCCCGTCCGGGGGCCTACGAGCAGTACTTC.

The J gene is TRBJ2-3, the V gene TRBV19; no firm D call. CDR1 and CDR2 from the germline V gene are LNHDA and SQIVND (reference sequence). This CDR3 comprises 11 residues. V was pared by 6 bases and J by 2 bases, with 3 bases between. As DNA, the CDR3 is TGTGCCAGTAGAAACACAGATACGCAGTATTTT. This encodes CASRNTDTQYF.

V is TRBV7-9 and J is TRBJ2-7, with D tentatively TRBD2 (6 bases). Germline V gene data show CDR1 as SEHNR and CDR2 as FQNEAQ (reference sequence). Trimming removed 5 bases from V and 5 bases from J, with 13 bases in between. The length of the CDR3 is 13 residues. The CDR3 loop reads CASSLVEGNEQYF. CDR3 bases: TGTGCCAGCAGCCTCGTGGAGGGAAACGAGCAGTACTTC.

Worth noting for this clone: Other nucleotide sequences from this sample produce the same CDR3. This sequence joins TRBV2 and TRBJ1-6; D is unresolved. CDR3 length: 11 amino acids. The V and J ends lost 6 bases and 7 bases respectively, with 4 bases between them. In germline, CDR1 is SNHLY, CDR2 FYNNEI. CDR3 loop: CASRENSPLHF. CDR3 coding DNA: TGTGCCAGCAGGGAAAATTCACCCCTCCACTTT.